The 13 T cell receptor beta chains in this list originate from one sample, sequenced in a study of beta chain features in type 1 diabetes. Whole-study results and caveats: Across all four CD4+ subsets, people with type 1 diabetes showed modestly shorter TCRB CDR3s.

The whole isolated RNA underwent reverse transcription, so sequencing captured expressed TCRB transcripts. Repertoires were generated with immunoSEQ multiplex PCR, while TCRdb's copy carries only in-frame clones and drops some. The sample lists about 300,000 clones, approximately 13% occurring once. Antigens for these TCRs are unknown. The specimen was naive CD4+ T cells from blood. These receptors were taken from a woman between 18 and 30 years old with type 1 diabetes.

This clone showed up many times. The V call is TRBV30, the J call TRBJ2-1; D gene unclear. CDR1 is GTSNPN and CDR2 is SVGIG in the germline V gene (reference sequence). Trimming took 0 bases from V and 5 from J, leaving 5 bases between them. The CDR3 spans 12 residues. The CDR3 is CAWSVRDNEQFF. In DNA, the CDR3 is TGTGCCTGGAGTGTCCGAGACAATGAGCAGTTCTTC.

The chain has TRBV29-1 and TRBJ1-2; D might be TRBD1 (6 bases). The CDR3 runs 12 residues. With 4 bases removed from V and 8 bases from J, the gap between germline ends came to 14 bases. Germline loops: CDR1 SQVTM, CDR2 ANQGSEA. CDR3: CSVAETGFGYTF. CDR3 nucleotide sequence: TGCAGCGTTGCCGAAACAGGGTTCGGCTACACCTTC.

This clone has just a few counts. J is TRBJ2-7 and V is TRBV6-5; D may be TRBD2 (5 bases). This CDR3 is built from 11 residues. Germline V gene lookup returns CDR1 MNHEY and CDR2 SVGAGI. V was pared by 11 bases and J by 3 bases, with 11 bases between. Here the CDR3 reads CAPPSFYEQYF. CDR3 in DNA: TGTGCCCCGCCTAGCTTCTACGAGCAGTACTTC.

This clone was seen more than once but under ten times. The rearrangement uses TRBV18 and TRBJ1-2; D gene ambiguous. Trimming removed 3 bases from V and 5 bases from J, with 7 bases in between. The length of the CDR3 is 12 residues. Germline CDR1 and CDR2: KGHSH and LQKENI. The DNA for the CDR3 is TGTGCCAGCTCACCCCTAGAGTATGGCTACACCTTC. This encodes CASSPLEYGYTF. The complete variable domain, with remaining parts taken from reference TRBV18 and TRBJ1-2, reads NAGVMQNPRHLVRRRGQEARLRCSPMKGHSHVYWYRQLPEEGLKFMVYLQKENIIDESGMPKERFSAEFPKEGPSILRIQQVVRGDSAAYFCASSPLEYGYTFGSGTRLTVV.

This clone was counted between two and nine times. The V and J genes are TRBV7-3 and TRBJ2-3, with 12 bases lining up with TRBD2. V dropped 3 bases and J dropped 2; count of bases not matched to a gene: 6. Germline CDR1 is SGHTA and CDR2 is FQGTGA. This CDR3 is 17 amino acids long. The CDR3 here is CASSLFGLAGLTDTQYF. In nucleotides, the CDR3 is TGTGCCAGCAGCTTGTTCGGACTAGCGGGGCTCACAGATACGCAGTATTTT.

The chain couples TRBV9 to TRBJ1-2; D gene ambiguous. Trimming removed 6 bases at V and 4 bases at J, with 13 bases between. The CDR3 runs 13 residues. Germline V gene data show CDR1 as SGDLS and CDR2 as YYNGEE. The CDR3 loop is CASTAGVSYGYTF. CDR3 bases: TGTGCCAGCACCGCCGGGGTTAGCTATGGCTACACCTTC.

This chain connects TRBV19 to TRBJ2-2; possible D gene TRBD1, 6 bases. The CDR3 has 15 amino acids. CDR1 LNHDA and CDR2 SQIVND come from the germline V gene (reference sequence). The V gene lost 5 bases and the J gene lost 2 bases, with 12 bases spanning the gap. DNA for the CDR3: TGTGCCAGTAGTTTGAGGGGGAGTAACACCGGGGAGCTGTTTTTT. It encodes CASSLRGSNTGELFF.

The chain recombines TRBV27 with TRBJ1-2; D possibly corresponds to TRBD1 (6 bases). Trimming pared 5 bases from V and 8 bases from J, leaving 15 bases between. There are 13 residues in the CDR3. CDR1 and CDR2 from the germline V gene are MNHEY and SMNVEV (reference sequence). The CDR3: CASSPTYRDGYTF. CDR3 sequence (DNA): TGTGCCAGCAGTCCCACCTACAGGGACGGCTACACCTTC.

In DNA form, the CDR3 reads TGTGCCTGGAGTACCCTAGTTGGGGCCACAGATACGCAGTATTTT. This gives the protein CAWSTLVGATDTQYF. The chain uses TRBV30 and TRBJ2-3; tentatively, D is TRBD1 (5 bases). This CDR3 region has 15 residues. The V and J ends lost 2 bases and 2 bases respectively, with 14 bases between them. Germline V CDR1 and CDR2: GTSNPN, SVGIG (reference sequence).

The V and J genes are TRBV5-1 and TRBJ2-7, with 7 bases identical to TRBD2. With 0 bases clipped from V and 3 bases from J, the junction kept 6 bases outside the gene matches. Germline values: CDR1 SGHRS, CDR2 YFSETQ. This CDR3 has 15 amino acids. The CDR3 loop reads CASSLAAGEIYEQYF. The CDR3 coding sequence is TGCGCCAGCAGCTTGGCCGCGGGAGAGATCTACGAGCAGTACTTC.

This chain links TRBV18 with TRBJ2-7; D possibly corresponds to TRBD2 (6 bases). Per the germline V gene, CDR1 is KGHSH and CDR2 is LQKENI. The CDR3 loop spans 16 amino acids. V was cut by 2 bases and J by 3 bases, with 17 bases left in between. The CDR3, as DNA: TGTGCCAGCTCACCAAAGCGGGCTAGCAGTCGCTACGAGCAGTACGTC. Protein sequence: CASSPKRASSRYEQYV.

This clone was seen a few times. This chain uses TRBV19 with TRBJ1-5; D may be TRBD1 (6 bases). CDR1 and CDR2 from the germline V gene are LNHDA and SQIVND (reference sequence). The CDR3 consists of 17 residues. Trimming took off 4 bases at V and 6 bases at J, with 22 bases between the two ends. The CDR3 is CASSKAPPGGGSQPQHF. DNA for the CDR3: TGTGCCAGTAGTAAGGCCCCCCCGGGCGGGGGCAGTCAGCCCCAGCATTTT. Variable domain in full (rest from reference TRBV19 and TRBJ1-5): DGGITQSPKYLFRKEGQNVTLSCEQNLNHDAMYWYRQDPGQGLRLIYYSQIVNDFQKGDIAEGYSVSREKKESFPLTVTSAQKNPTAFYLCASSKAPPGGGSQPQHFGDGTRLSIL.

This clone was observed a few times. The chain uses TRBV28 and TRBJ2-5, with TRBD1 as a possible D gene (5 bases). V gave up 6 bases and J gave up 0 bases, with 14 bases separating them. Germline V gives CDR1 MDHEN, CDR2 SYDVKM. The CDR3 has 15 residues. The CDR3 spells CASSQLGRDQETQYF. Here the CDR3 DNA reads TGTGCCAGCAGCCAGCTGGGGCGAGACCAAGAGACCCAGTACTTC.